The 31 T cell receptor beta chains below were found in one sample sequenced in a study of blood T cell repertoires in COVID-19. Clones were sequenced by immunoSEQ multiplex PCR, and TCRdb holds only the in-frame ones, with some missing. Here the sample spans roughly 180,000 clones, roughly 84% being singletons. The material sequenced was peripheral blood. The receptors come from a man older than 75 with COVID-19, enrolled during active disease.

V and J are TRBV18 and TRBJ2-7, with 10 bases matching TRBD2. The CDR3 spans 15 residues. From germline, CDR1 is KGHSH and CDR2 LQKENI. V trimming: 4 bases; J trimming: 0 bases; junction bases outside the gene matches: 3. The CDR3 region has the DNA TGTGCCAGCTCACTAGGACTAGCGGCCTCCTACGAGCAGTACTTC. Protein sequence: CASSLGLAASYEQYF.

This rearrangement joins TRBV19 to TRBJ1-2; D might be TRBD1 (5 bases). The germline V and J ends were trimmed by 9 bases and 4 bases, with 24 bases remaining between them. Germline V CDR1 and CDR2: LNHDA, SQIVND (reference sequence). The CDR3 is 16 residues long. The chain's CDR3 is CASSRGTEGLLYGYTF. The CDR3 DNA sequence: TGTGCCAGCAGCCGGGGGACGGAAGGGCTCCTCTATGGCTACACCTTC.

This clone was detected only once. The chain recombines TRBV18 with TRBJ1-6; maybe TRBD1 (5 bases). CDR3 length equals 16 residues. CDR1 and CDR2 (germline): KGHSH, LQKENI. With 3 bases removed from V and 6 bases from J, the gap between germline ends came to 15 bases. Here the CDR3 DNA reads TGTGCCAGCTCACCCTTAGATGACAGTTTTAATTCACCCCTCCACTTT. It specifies CASSPLDDSFNSPLHF.

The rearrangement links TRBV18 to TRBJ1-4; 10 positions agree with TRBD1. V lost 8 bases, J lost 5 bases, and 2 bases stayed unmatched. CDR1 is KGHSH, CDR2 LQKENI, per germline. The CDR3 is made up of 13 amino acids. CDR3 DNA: TGTGCCAGCGGGGGACAGGGGAATGAAAAACTGTTTTTT. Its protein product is CASGGQGNEKLFF.

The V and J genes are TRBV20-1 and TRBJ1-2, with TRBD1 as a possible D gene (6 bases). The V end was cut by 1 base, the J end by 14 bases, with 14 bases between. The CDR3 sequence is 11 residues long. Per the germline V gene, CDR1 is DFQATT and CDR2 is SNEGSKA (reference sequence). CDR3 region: CSARVDSAVTF. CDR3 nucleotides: TGCAGTGCTAGAGTGGACAGCGCCGTAACCTTC.

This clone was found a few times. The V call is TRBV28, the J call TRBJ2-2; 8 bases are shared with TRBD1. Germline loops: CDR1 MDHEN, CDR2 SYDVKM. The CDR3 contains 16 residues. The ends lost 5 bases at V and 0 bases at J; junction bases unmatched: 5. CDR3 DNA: TGTGCCAGCAGTCGCCAGGGGGCCCCGAACACCGGGGAGCTGTTTTTT. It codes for CASSRQGAPNTGELFF.

CDR3 DNA sequence: TGCGCCAGCAGCTTTCTTCCGCGGCAGAGAACAGGCCTTGGGCTGTTTTTT. It is translated as CASSFLPRQRTGLGLFF. The chain carries TRBV5-1 and TRBJ1-4; D possibly corresponds to TRBD1 (5 bases). CDR3 length: 17 residues. Trimming pared 2 bases from V and 14 bases from J, leaving 28 bases between. CDR1 is SGHRS, CDR2 YFSETQ, per germline.

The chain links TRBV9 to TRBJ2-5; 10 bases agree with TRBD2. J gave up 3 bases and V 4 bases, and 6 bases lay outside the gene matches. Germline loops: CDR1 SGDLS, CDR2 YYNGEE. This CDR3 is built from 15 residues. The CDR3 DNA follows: TGTGCCAGCAGCCCGGGACTAGCGATCGAAGAGACCCAGTACTTC. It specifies CASSPGLAIEETQYF.

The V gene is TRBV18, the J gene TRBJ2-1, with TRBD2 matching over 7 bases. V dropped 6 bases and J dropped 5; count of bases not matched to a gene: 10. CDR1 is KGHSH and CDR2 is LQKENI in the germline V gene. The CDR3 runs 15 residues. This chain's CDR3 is CASSRLASGNNEQFF. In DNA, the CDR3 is TGTGCCAGCTCCCGTCTGGCTAGCGGTAACAATGAGCAGTTCTTC.

The CDR3: CASSEEGSYGYTF. The CDR3, as DNA: TGTGCCAGCAGTGAAGAGGGGTCCTATGGCTACACCTTC. V and J are TRBV2 and TRBJ1-2; tentatively, D is TRBD1 (5 bases). Germline loops: CDR1 SNHLY, CDR2 FYNNEI. V lost 1 base, J lost 4 bases, and 7 bases lay in between. This CDR3 is 13 amino acids long.

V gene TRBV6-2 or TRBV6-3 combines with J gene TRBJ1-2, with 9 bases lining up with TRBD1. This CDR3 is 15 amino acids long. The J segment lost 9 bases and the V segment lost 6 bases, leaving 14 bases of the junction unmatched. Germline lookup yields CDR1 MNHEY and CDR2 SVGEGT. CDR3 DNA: TGTGCCAGCAGCCACCGTCCGGGACAGGGTTTGCGCTACACCTTC. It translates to CASSHRPGQGLRYTF.

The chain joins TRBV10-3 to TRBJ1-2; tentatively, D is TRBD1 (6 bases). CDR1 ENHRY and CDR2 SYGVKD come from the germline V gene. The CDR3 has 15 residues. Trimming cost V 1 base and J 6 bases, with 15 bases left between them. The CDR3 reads CAISEFVQGADGYTF. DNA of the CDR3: TGTGCCATCAGTGAGTTCGTACAGGGCGCGGATGGCTACACCTTC.

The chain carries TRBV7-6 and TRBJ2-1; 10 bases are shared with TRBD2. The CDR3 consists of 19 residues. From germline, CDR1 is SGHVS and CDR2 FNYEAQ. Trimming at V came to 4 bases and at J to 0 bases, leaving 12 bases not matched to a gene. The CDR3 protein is CASSSQGSGGAFSYNEQFF. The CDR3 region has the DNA TGTGCCAGCAGCTCTCAAGGAAGCGGGGGGGCCTTCTCCTACAATGAGCAGTTCTTC.

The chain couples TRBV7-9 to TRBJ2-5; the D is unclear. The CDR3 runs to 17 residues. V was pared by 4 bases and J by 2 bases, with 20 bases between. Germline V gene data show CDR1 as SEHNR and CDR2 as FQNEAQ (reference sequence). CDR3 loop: CASSSWAGYELQETQYF. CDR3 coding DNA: TGTGCCAGCAGCTCCTGGGCTGGGTACGAATTACAAGAGACCCAGTACTTC.

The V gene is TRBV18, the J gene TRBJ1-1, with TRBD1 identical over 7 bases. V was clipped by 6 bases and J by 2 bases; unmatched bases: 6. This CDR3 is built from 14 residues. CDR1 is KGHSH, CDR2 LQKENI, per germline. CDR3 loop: CASSAGTDNTEAFF. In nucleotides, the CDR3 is TGTGCCAGCTCCGCCGGGACAGACAACACTGAAGCTTTCTTT.

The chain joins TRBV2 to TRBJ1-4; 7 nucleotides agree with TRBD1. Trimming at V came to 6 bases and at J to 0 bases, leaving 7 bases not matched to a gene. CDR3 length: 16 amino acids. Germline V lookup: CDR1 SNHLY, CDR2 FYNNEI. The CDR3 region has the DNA TGTGCCAGCAGCCCCCGGACAGGCTCAACTAATGAAAAACTGTTTTTT. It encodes CASSPRTGSTNEKLFF.

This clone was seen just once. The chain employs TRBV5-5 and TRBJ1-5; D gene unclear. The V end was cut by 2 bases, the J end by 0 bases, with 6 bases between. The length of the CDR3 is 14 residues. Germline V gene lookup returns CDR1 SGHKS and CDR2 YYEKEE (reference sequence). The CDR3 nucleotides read TGTGCCAGCAGCTTCGGTTATAGCAATCAGCCCCAGCATTTT. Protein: CASSFGYSNQPQHF.

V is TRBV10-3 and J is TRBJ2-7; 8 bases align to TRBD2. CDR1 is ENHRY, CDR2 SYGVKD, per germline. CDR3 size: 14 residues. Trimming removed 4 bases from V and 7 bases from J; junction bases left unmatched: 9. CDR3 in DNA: TGTGCCATCAGTGTGTCGGGAGGGGGGGGTGAGCAGTACTTC. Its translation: CAISVSGGGGEQYF.

The DNA for the CDR3 is TGTGCCAGCAGCAAAAGGGGGAATGAGCAGTTCTTC. Its protein is CASSKRGNEQFF. The rearrangement links TRBV21-1 to TRBJ2-1; whether TRBD1, the table's D call, matches the DNA was not checked. TRBV21-1 is reported as a pseudogene. The CDR3 length is 12 residues.

CDR3 coding DNA: TGTGCCAGCACCTTGGACAGGGGTGCTGGCTACACCTTC. Protein: CASTLDRGAGYTF. The V and J genes are TRBV12-3 or TRBV12-4 and TRBJ1-2; 9 positions agree with TRBD1. V lost 7 bases and J lost 7; bases outside the gene matches: 7. This CDR3 has 13 residues.

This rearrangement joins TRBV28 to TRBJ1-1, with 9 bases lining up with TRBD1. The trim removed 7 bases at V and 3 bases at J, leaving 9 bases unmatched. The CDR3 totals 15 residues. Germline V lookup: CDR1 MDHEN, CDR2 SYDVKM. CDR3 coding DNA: TGTGCCAGCATATCCCCGGGACAGGGAGACACTGAAGCTTTCTTT. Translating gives CASISPGQGDTEAFF. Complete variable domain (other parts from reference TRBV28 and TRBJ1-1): DVKVTQSSRYLVKRTGEKVFLECVQDMDHENMFWYRQDPGLGLRLIYFSYDVKMKEKGDIPEGYSVSREKKERFSLILESASTNQTSMYLCASISPGQGDTEAFFGQGTRLTVV.

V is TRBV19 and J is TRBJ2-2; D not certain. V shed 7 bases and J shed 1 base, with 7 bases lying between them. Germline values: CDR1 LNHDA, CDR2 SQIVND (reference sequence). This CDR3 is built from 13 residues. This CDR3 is CASTKQNTGELFF. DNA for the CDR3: TGTGCCAGTACGAAACAGAACACCGGGGAGCTGTTTTTT.

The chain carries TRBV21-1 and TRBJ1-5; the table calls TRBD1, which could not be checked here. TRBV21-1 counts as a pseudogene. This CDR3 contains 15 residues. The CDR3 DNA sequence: TGTGCCAGCAGAACGGACAAGTATAGCAATCAGCCCCAGCATTTT. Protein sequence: CASRTDKYSNQPQHF.

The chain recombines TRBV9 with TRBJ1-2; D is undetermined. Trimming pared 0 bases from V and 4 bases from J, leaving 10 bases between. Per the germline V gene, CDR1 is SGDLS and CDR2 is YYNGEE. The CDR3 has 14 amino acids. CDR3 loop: CASSVEGGPYGYTF. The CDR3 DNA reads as TGTGCCAGCAGCGTAGAAGGAGGGCCCTATGGCTACACCTTC.

The CDR3 nucleotides read TGCGCCAGCAGCCCCCCGGGGGGCACTGAAGCTTTCTTT. Its protein is CASSPPGGTEAFF. The chain links TRBV4-1 to TRBJ1-1, with D possibly matching TRBD1 (5 bases). The V gene's germline CDR1 is MGHRA and CDR2 YSYEKL. The V end lost 4 bases, the J end lost 4 bases, and 10 bases lay between the germline ends. CDR3 size: 13 residues.

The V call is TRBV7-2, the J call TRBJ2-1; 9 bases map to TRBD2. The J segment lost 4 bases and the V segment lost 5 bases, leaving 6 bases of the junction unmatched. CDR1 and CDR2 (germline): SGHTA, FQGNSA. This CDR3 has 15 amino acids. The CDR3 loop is CASSPGRGGYNEQFF. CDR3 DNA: TGTGCCAGCAGCCCAGGGCGGGGGGGTTACAATGAGCAGTTCTTC.

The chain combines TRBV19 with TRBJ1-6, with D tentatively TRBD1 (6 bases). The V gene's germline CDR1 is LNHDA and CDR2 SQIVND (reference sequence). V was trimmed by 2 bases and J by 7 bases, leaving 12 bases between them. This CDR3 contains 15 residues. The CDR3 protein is CASSITGTPNSPLHF. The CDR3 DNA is TGTGCCAGTAGTATAACCGGGACACCAAATTCACCCCTCCACTTT.

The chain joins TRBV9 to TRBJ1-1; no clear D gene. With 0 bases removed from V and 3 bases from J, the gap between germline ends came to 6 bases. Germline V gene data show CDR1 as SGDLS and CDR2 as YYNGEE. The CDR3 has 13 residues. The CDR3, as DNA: TGTGCCAGCAGCGTAGAGAGGGACACTGAAGCTTTCTTT. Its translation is CASSVERDTEAFF. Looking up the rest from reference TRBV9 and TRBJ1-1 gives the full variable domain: DSGVTQTPKHLITATGQRVTLRCSPRSGDLSVYWYQQSLDQGLQFLIQYYNGEERAKGNILERFSAQQFPDLHSELNLSSLELGDSALYFCASSVERDTEAFFGQGTRLTVV.

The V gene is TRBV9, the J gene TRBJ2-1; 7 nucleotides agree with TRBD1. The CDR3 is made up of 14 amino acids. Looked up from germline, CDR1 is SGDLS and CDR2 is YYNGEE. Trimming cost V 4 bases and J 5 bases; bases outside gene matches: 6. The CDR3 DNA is TGTGCCAGCAGCCCCACGAGGGGGCACAATGAGCAGTTCTTC. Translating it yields CASSPTRGHNEQFF.

As DNA, the CDR3 is TGTGCCAGCTCACCTACGGACACGTACTATGGCTACACCTTC. Translating gives CASSPTDTYYGYTF. The chain is built from TRBV18 and TRBJ1-2; the D gene is possibly TRBD1 (5 bases). The CDR3 is 14 residues long. The V gene's germline CDR1 is KGHSH and CDR2 LQKENI. Trimming removed 3 bases from V and 3 bases from J, with 11 bases in between.

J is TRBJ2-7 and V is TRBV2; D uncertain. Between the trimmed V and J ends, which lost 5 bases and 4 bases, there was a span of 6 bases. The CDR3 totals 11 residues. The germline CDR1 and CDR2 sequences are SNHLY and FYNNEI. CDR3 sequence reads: CASSPKYEQYF. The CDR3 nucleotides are TGTGCCAGCAGTCCTAAGTACGAGCAGTACTTC.